A single sample is the source of the 27 T cell receptor beta chains below, sequenced in a study of T cell repertoires and HLA-DP antigens. Some clones are missing from TCRdb's copy, which holds only in-frame ones; the method was immunoSEQ multiplex PCR. The repertoire includes approximately 89,000 clones, 86% of them detected once, and less than 2% sits in the top ten. These receptors have no known antigen. The sample taken for sequencing was CD4+ T cells from PBMCs. These receptors all stem from a man aged 50 to 59 in good health and CMV-seronegative.

V usage is TRBV7-2 and J usage is TRBJ2-4, with 12 bases fitting TRBD2. Looked up from germline, CDR1 is SGHTA and CDR2 is FQGNSA. The V and J ends lost 4 bases and 8 bases, in that order; junction bases with no gene match: 6. The CDR3 totals 15 residues. The CDR3 spells CASSSSSGRADIQYF. For the CDR3, the DNA is TGTGCCAGCAGCTCCTCTAGCGGGAGGGCCGACATTCAGTACTTC.

The chain has TRBV7-2 and TRBJ1-1; D not resolved. V lost 5 bases to trimming and J lost 6 bases, with 16 bases between them. Germline V gene data show CDR1 as SGHTA and CDR2 as FQGNSA. The CDR3 consists of 14 residues. This CDR3 reads CASSQLLRSSEAFF. CDR3 DNA sequence: TGTGCCAGCAGCCAACTTTTGCGGTCCTCTGAAGCTTTCTTT.

This clone was recorded a few times. CDR3 bases: TGTGCCAGCAGCCGGGACAGGGGAGGCCCTTACACAGATACGCAGTATTTT. This gives the protein CASSRDRGGPYTDTQYF. The J gene is TRBJ2-3, the V gene TRBV28; 10 bases agree with TRBD1. The germline gives CDR1 MDHEN, CDR2 SYDVKM. J was trimmed by 2 bases and V by 6 bases; bases with no gene match: 11. This CDR3 is built from 17 residues.

This clone has just a few counts. The CDR3 sequence: CASSLPLDSGEQYF. In DNA, the CDR3 is TGCGCCAGCAGCTTACCCCTCGACTCCGGTGAGCAGTACTTC. This chain connects TRBV5-1 to TRBJ2-7; no clear D gene. Per the germline V gene, CDR1 is SGHRS and CDR2 is YFSETQ. V gave up 2 bases and J gave up 7 bases, with 16 bases separating them. CDR3 size: 14 residues.

The V and J genes are TRBV25-1 and TRBJ1-6, with 7 nucleotides matching TRBD1. The V gene end was trimmed by 8 bases and the J gene end by 3 bases; junction bases not matched to a gene: 4. Germline V gene lookup returns CDR1 MGHDK and CDR2 SYGVNS. The CDR3 extends over 14 amino acids. CDR3 in DNA: TGTGCCAGCGCCGGGACAGTCTATAATTCACCCCTCCACTTT. Protein: CASAGTVYNSPLHF.

The chain is built from TRBV28 and TRBJ1-5; the D gene is possibly TRBD1 (6 bases). Germline V gives CDR1 MDHEN, CDR2 SYDVKM. This CDR3 contains 13 residues. Trimming stripped 4 bases from V and 6 bases from J, with 10 bases between. CDR3 in DNA: TGTGCCAGCAGTTCTCAGGGGAGTCAGCCCCAGCATTTT. Its translation is CASSSQGSQPQHF.

This sequence joins TRBV4-3 and TRBJ1-2; possible D gene TRBD1, 6 bases. V was shortened by 1 base and J by 4 bases, with 13 bases between the two germline ends. The CDR3 extends over 15 amino acids. CDR1 is LGHNA and CDR2 is YSLEER in the germline V gene. As DNA, the CDR3 is TGCGCCAGCAGCCAAGCCCGGACAGCGGTCTATGGCTACACCTTC. The encoded protein is CASSQARTAVYGYTF.

For the CDR3, the DNA is TGTGCCAGCAGTGGCAACAGGGGACTTAACTATGGCTACACCTTC. Protein product: CASSGNRGLNYGYTF. The rearrangement uses TRBV6-6 and TRBJ1-2; 7 positions agree with TRBD1. V lost 5 bases, J lost 1 base, and 7 bases stayed unmatched. CDR1 and CDR2 (germline): MNHNY, SVGAGI (reference sequence). This CDR3 is built from 15 residues.

The chain has TRBV7-6 and TRBJ2-5, with D hard to call. V gave up 5 bases and J gave up 5 bases, with 9 bases separating them. CDR1 and CDR2 from the germline V gene are SGHVS and FNYEAQ. This CDR3 spans 12 amino acids. CDR3 nucleotide sequence: TGTGCCAGCAGCCCGGCGCTTGAGACCCAGTACTTC. As protein: CASSPALETQYF. The full variable domain, completed using reference TRBV7-6 and TRBJ2-5, is GAGVSQSPRYKVTKRGQDVALRCDPISGHVSLYWYRQALGQGPEFLTYFNYEAQQDKSGLPNDRFSAERPEGSISTLTIQRTEQRDSAMYRCASSPALETQYFGPGTRLLVL.

The chain combines TRBV7-8 with TRBJ1-1; D gene ambiguous. This CDR3 spans 15 amino acids. V lost 5 bases and J lost 1, with 14 bases in between. Germline V gene sequence: CDR1 SGHVS, CDR2 FQNEAQ. CDR3 loop: CASSQSRAPNTEAFF. CDR3 bases: TGTGCCAGCAGCCAGTCTAGGGCTCCGAACACTGAAGCTTTCTTT.

V usage is TRBV19 and J usage is TRBJ1-1, with a tentative D call TRBD1 (5 bases). Germline-derived CDR1 and CDR2 are LNHDA and SQIVND (reference sequence). The V end was cut by 7 bases, the J end by 0 bases, with 9 bases between. The length of the CDR3 is 13 residues. The CDR3 loop is CASKGRMNTEAFF. CDR3 sequence (DNA): TGTGCCAGTAAGGGGCGAATGAACACTGAAGCTTTCTTT.

The chain employs TRBV5-6 and TRBJ2-3; 7 nucleotides align to TRBD1. In germline, CDR1 is SGHDT, CDR2 YYEEEE. CDR3 length: 16 residues. The V and J ends lost 4 bases and 0 bases, in that order; junction bases with no gene match: 8. CDR3 residues: CASSLNRGTSTDTQYF. CDR3 in DNA: TGTGCCAGCAGCCTGAACAGGGGCACTAGCACAGATACGCAGTATTTT.

The chain couples TRBV9 to TRBJ2-1; a weak D match, TRBD1 (5 bases). V was pared by 0 bases and J by 6 bases, with 16 bases between. The germline V gene encodes CDR1 SGDLS and CDR2 YYNGEE. CDR3 length: 16 residues. CDR3 DNA sequence: TGTGCCAGCAGCGTAGATTTGAGAGGAAGGGGCAATGAGCAGTTCTTC. Translation: CASSVDLRGRGNEQFF.

The V gene is TRBV30, the J gene TRBJ1-2; TRBD1 might be the D (5 bases). V dropped 4 bases and J dropped 8 bases, with 17 bases sitting between them. Germline V gene sequence: CDR1 GTSNPN, CDR2 SVGIG (reference sequence). The CDR3 totals 13 residues. CDR3 region: CAWTPLRDRGYTF. CDR3 nucleotides: TGTGCCTGGACCCCTTTGAGGGACCGCGGCTACACCTTC.

The chain uses TRBV4-2 and TRBJ2-1; TRBD2 matches at 13 bases. Germline V gene lookup returns CDR1 LGHNA and CDR2 YNFKEQ. The trim removed 1 base at V and 8 bases at J, leaving 5 bases unmatched. The CDR3 sequence is 16 residues long. This CDR3 reads CASSQGTSGGGHEQFF. Written as DNA, the CDR3 is TGTGCCAGCAGCCAAGGGACTAGCGGGGGAGGCCATGAGCAGTTCTTC.

This clone was seen a single time. V usage is TRBV7-2 and J usage is TRBJ2-5, with D possibly being TRBD2 (5 bases). The CDR3 spans 12 residues. Germline V gene sequence: CDR1 SGHTA, CDR2 FQGNSA. Trimming removed 4 bases from V and 9 bases from J, with 12 bases in between. The CDR3 region has the DNA TGTGCCAGCAGCTCCGAGGGTGTGTCCCAGTACTTC. This gives the protein CASSSEGVSQYF.

Turning to this clone: Other DNA sequences of this sample code for an identical CDR3. The gene calls are TRBV4-1 and TRBJ2-3, with a weak D call TRBD2 (5 bases). CDR1 is MGHRA, CDR2 YSYEKL, per germline. V shed 6 bases and J shed 0 bases, with 16 bases lying between them. There are 16 residues in the CDR3. CDR3 protein: CASSPFRDLSTDTQYF. The CDR3 nucleotides are TGCGCCAGCAGTCCATTCCGGGATCTTAGCACAGATACGCAGTATTTT.

The chain has TRBV2 and TRBJ1-2; 7 nucleotides line up with TRBD1. The CDR3 totals 13 residues. CDR1 and CDR2 from the germline V gene are SNHLY and FYNNEI. V gave up 6 bases and J gave up 4 bases; unmatched junction bases: 5. CDR3 DNA: TGTGCCAGCAGCCCGGACAGGAGCTATGGCTACACCTTC. This gives the protein CASSPDRSYGYTF.

In this sample, this clone turned up once. This rearrangement joins TRBV5-1 to TRBJ1-5; TRBD1 is a possible D gene (6 bases). The germline V gene has CDR1 SGHRS and CDR2 YFSETQ. V lost 10 bases, J lost 2 bases, and 19 bases lay in between. This CDR3 is 15 amino acids long. The CDR3 nucleotides are TGCGCCCGTGAGAAACAGGGAGACGGCAATCAGCCCCAGCATTTT. Protein sequence: CAREKQGDGNQPQHF.

The chain is built from TRBV2 and TRBJ1-2; 8 positions match TRBD1. The CDR3 has 18 residues. The V and J ends lost 5 bases and 8 bases, in that order; junction bases with no gene match: 22. Looked up from germline, CDR1 is SNHLY and CDR2 is FYNNEI. This CDR3 reads CASSTAAGQAQGEKGYTF. CDR3 coding DNA: TGTGCCAGCAGTACAGCTGCGGGACAGGCGCAAGGGGAGAAGGGCTACACCTTC.

This chain uses TRBV7-6 with TRBJ2-3; D perhaps matches TRBD1 (5 bases). The CDR3 has 16 amino acids. The germline gives CDR1 SGHVS, CDR2 FNYEAQ. V lost 1 base and J lost 0, with 11 bases in between. The CDR3 nucleotides are TGTGCCAGCAGCTTAGGGGCCAGGGTTAGCACAGATACGCAGTATTTT. Its translation is CASSLGARVSTDTQYF.

V gene TRBV28 combines with J gene TRBJ2-7; TRBD1 matches at 7 bases. J gave up 6 bases and V 2 bases, and 1 base lay outside the gene matches. Germline V gives CDR1 MDHEN, CDR2 SYDVKM. This CDR3 contains 12 residues. The CDR3 protein is CASSLNRGEQYF. The CDR3 bases are TGTGCCAGCAGTTTAAACAGGGGCGAGCAGTACTTC.

The V gene is TRBV11-2, the J gene TRBJ2-5, with 10 bases identical to TRBD2. Germline V gene sequence: CDR1 SGHAT, CDR2 FQNNGV. The CDR3 is 16 residues long. Trimming took 2 bases from V and 0 from J; bases not matched to a gene: 3. For the CDR3, the DNA is TGTGCCAGCAGCTTATGGAGCGGGAGGGACCAAGAGACCCAGTACTTC. Translating gives CASSLWSGRDQETQYF.

The chain joins TRBV10-3 to TRBJ2-5; D is ambiguous. This CDR3 comprises 13 residues. Trimming stripped 0 bases from V and 2 bases from J, with 4 bases between. Germline lookup yields CDR1 ENHRY and CDR2 SYGVKD. In DNA form, the CDR3 reads TGTGCCATCAGTGAGTCCCAGCAAGAGACCCAGTACTTC. Protein: CAISESQQETQYF.

In this sample, this clone turned up once. The rearrangement joins TRBV21-1 to TRBJ1-5; TRBD1 was called by the table and not checked on the DNA. TRBV21-1 counts as a pseudogene. This CDR3 is 16 amino acids long. CDR3 loop: CASSNGTGVGNQPQHF. DNA for the CDR3: TGTGCCAGCAGCAATGGGACAGGGGTAGGTAATCAGCCCCAGCATTTT.

Comments on this clone: Other DNA sequences in the sample encode the same CDR3. This chain links TRBV6-6 with TRBJ1-1; no clear D. V lost 8 bases and J 4 bases, leaving 8 bases between the germline ends. The CDR3 totals 11 residues. Germline assignment: CDR1 MNHNY and CDR2 SVGAGI (reference sequence). CDR3 amino acids: CASSPSTEAFF. Here the CDR3 DNA reads TGTGCCAGCTCCCCTAGCACTGAAGCTTTCTTT.

The chain couples TRBV5-1 to TRBJ2-3; maybe TRBD1 (6 bases). Germline CDR1 is SGHRS and CDR2 is YFSETQ. The CDR3 runs to 12 residues. V shed 0 bases and J shed 13 bases, with 12 bases lying between them. For the CDR3, the DNA is TGCGCCAGCAGCTTGGCAGGGGCGGAGGAGTATTTT. Translation gives CASSLAGAEEYF.